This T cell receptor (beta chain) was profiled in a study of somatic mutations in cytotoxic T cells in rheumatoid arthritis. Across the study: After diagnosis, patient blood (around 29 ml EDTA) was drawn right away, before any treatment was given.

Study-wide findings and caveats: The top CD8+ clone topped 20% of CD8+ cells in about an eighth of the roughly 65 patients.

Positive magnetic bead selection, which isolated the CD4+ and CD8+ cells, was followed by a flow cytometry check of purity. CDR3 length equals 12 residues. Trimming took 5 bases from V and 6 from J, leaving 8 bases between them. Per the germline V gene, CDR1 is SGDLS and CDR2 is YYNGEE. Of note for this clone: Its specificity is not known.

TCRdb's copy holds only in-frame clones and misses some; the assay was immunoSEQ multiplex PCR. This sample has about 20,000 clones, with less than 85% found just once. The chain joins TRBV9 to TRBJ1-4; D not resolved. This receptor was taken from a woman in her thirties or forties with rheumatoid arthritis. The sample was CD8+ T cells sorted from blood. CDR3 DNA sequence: TGTGCCAGCAGGGGCGGGGATGAAAAACTGTTTTTT. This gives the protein CASRGGDEKLFF.